These T cell receptor beta chains were read from a single sample in a study of precursors of human CD4 cytotoxic T cells. TCRdb analysed the reads with MiXCR anew, one entry per CDR3 protein. The data show 290 or so distinct CDR3 sequences, around 20% seen once. The sample was memory CD4+ T cells from blood (PBMCs). The receptors here all came from a human donor in good health. CDR3s include the opening cysteine and the closing phenylalanine or tryptophan. Each record gives: V gene, D gene, CDR3 length, J gene, clone size, CDR3 DNA, CDR3 protein. D genes are given only for firm matches. A row's size may be missing; if present it is once, few, many or a size class.

v_call: TRBV30
d_call: TRBD1
cdr3_length: 14
j_call: TRBJ2-1
clone_size: few
cdr3_nt: TGTGCCTGGAGTCCGGACAGGGCGTACAATGAGCAGTTCTTC
cdr3_aa: CAWSPDRAYNEQFF

v_call: TRBV7-8
d_call: -
cdr3_length: 14
j_call: TRBJ2-3
clone_size: large
cdr3_nt: TGTGCCAGCAGCCCTCCTCTTCTGACAGATACGCAGTATTTT
cdr3_aa: CASSPPLLTDTQYF

v_call: TRBV10-1
d_call: TRBD2
cdr3_length: 15
j_call: TRBJ2-3
clone_size: few
cdr3_nt: TGCGCCAGCAGTGAACCGGGGGGACGCACAGATACGCAGTATTTT
cdr3_aa: CASSEPGGRTDTQYF

v_call: TRBV20-1
d_call: -
cdr3_length: 16
j_call: TRBJ1-1
clone_size: -
cdr3_nt: TGCAGTGCTAGAGACCCGCGCCGGGGGGATAGGACTGAAGCTTTCTTT
cdr3_aa: CSARDPRRGDRTEAFF

v_call: TRBV5-1
d_call: -
cdr3_length: 15
j_call: TRBJ2-3
clone_size: -
cdr3_nt: TGCGCCAGCAGCTTGAGAGGGGCGCAGGGAGATACGCAGTATTTT
cdr3_aa: CASSLRGAQGDTQYF

v_call: TRBV7-9
d_call: TRBD1
cdr3_length: 13
j_call: TRBJ1-1
clone_size: large
cdr3_nt: TGTGCCAGCAGCTTAACAACAGGGGTGGAAGCTTTCTTT
cdr3_aa: CASSLTTGVEAFF

v_call: TRBV7-9
d_call: TRBD2
cdr3_length: 21
j_call: TRBJ2-7
clone_size: -
cdr3_nt: TGTGCCAGCAGACCCCCTGATAAGACTAGCGGGAGAAGCCCCCACTCCTACGAGCAGTACTTC
cdr3_aa: CASRPPDKTSGRSPHSYEQYF

v_call: TRBV6-5
d_call: TRBD1
cdr3_length: 14
j_call: TRBJ1-3
clone_size: large
cdr3_nt: TGTGCCAGCAGTCCGGGACAGGCCAGAAACACCATATATTTT
cdr3_aa: CASSPGQARNTIYF

v_call: TRBV6-2/TRBV6-3
d_call: TRBD1
cdr3_length: 17
j_call: TRBJ1-5
clone_size: -
cdr3_nt: TGTGCCAGCAGCTACGAAGCAGGGGGCAGTAGCAAGCAGCCCCAGCATTTT
cdr3_aa: CASSYEAGGSSKQPQHF

v_call: TRBV12-3/TRBV12-4
d_call: -
cdr3_length: 13
j_call: TRBJ1-1
clone_size: large
cdr3_nt: TGTGCCAGCAGTTTAAGGGTGAACACTGAAGCTTTCTTT
cdr3_aa: CASSLRVNTEAFF

v_call: TRBV3-1
d_call: -
cdr3_length: 12
j_call: TRBJ1-1
clone_size: large
cdr3_nt: TGTGCCAGCAGCCCTAGGGGCACTGAAGCTTTCTTT
cdr3_aa: CASSPRGTEAFF

v_call: TRBV25-1
d_call: TRBD1
cdr3_length: 15
j_call: TRBJ2-5
clone_size: few
cdr3_nt: TGTGCCAGCAGTGAACCGAGACAGGGGGCAGAGACCCAGTACTTC
cdr3_aa: CASSEPRQGAETQYF

v_call: TRBV9
d_call: TRBD1
cdr3_length: 18
j_call: TRBJ2-3
clone_size: large
cdr3_nt: TGTGCCAGCAGCGCGCGAAGGGGGCGGGTGATGTCTGGGGATACGCAGTATTTT
cdr3_aa: CASSARRGRVMSGDTQYF

v_call: TRBV4-1
d_call: TRBD1
cdr3_length: 19
j_call: TRBJ1-4
clone_size: large
cdr3_nt: TGCGCCAGCAGCCAAGCGGAGACAGGGGAGAGGTCGCGGCCTGAAAAACTGTTTTTT
cdr3_aa: CASSQAETGERSRPEKLFF

v_call: TRBV19
d_call: TRBD1
cdr3_length: 15
j_call: TRBJ2-1
clone_size: few
cdr3_nt: TGTGCCAGTAGTATCCGTCAGGGGGCTGGGAATGAGCAGTTCTTC
cdr3_aa: CASSIRQGAGNEQFF

v_call: TRBV20-1
d_call: TRBD2
cdr3_length: 15
j_call: TRBJ2-4
clone_size: few
cdr3_nt: TGCAGTGCTAGAGATCCTAGCGGGGAGACAAACATTCAGTACTTC
cdr3_aa: CSARDPSGETNIQYF

v_call: TRBV7-2
d_call: TRBD2
cdr3_length: 14
j_call: TRBJ2-7
clone_size: -
cdr3_nt: TGTGCCAGCAGTACTAGCGGGACAACTTACGAGCAGTACTTC
cdr3_aa: CASSTSGTTYEQYF

v_call: TRBV6-5
d_call: -
cdr3_length: 13
j_call: TRBJ1-5
clone_size: large
cdr3_nt: TGTGCCAGCAGTTACTCGCCCGATCAGCCCCAGCATTTT
cdr3_aa: CASSYSPDQPQHF

v_call: TRBV20-1
d_call: -
cdr3_length: 11
j_call: TRBJ1-1
clone_size: few
cdr3_nt: TGCAGGGCAAGAGAGGACACTGAAGCTTTCTTT
cdr3_aa: CRAREDTEAFF

v_call: TRBV12-3/TRBV12-4
d_call: -
cdr3_length: 15
j_call: TRBJ2-2
clone_size: -
cdr3_nt: TGTGGCAGTAGTTTCCGCGCGGCTAACACCGGGGAGCTGTTTTTT
cdr3_aa: CGSSFRAANTGELFF

v_call: TRBV7-2
d_call: -
cdr3_length: 14
j_call: TRBJ2-1
clone_size: -
cdr3_nt: TGTGCCAGCAGTTCCGCGGGGTCCTACAATGAGCAGTTCTTC
cdr3_aa: CASSSAGSYNEQFF

v_call: TRBV20-1
d_call: -
cdr3_length: 14
j_call: TRBJ2-3
clone_size: large
cdr3_nt: TGCAGTGCTCCAACTAGCCCCGGGGCAGATACGCAGTATTTT
cdr3_aa: CSAPTSPGADTQYF

v_call: TRBV7-2
d_call: TRBD1
cdr3_length: 18
j_call: TRBJ2-6
clone_size: -
cdr3_nt: TGTGCCAGCAGCCGACGGGACAGGGATACCTCTGGGGCCAACGTCCTGACTTTC
cdr3_aa: CASSRRDRDTSGANVLTF

v_call: TRBV27
d_call: -
cdr3_length: 15
j_call: TRBJ1-4
clone_size: large
cdr3_nt: TGTGCCAGCAGGACAGGACAGCCACCAAATGAAAAACTGTTTTTT
cdr3_aa: CASRTGQPPNEKLFF

v_call: TRBV4-2
d_call: -
cdr3_length: 16
j_call: TRBJ2-3
clone_size: few
cdr3_nt: TGTGCCAGCAGCCCCTCCGGGACTTTTAGCACAGATACGCAGTATTTT
cdr3_aa: CASSPSGTFSTDTQYF

v_call: TRBV13
d_call: TRBD1
cdr3_length: 14
j_call: TRBJ1-2
clone_size: -
cdr3_nt: TGTGCCAGCAGCACCAGCCCAGGGGGCCGGGGCTACACCTTC
cdr3_aa: CASSTSPGGRGYTF

v_call: TRBV2
d_call: -
cdr3_length: 13
j_call: TRBJ2-1
clone_size: hyperexpanded
cdr3_nt: TGTGCCAGCAGGGCCGCCACTACAGATGAGCAGTTCTTC
cdr3_aa: CASRAATTDEQFF

v_call: TRBV20-1
d_call: -
cdr3_length: 11
j_call: TRBJ1-1
clone_size: hyperexpanded
cdr3_nt: TGCAGTGCTAGCGGAAAGGCAGAAGCTTTCTTT
cdr3_aa: CSASGKAEAFF

v_call: TRBV2
d_call: -
cdr3_length: 15
j_call: TRBJ1-4
clone_size: hyperexpanded
cdr3_nt: TGTGCCAGCAGGCCTACGCAGGGATGGCATGAAAAACTGTTTTTT
cdr3_aa: CASRPTQGWHEKLFF

v_call: TRBV4-3
d_call: -
cdr3_length: 16
j_call: TRBJ2-3
clone_size: -
cdr3_nt: TGCGCCAGCAGCCAAGATATAGGAGTTCCCACAGATACGCAGTATTTT
cdr3_aa: CASSQDIGVPTDTQYF

v_call: TRBV11-3
d_call: TRBD2
cdr3_length: 17
j_call: TRBJ2-7
clone_size: large
cdr3_nt: TGTGCCAGCAGCTTACCCCGACTAGCGGGAGGGACCTACGAGCAGTACTTC
cdr3_aa: CASSLPRLAGGTYEQYF

v_call: TRBV4-1
d_call: -
cdr3_length: 16
j_call: TRBJ1-5
clone_size: -
cdr3_nt: TGCGCCAGCAGCCAAGTTGGGACGGAGAGCAATCAGCCCCAGCATTTT
cdr3_aa: CASSQVGTESNQPQHF

v_call: TRBV7-2
d_call: -
cdr3_length: 15
j_call: TRBJ2-7
clone_size: -
cdr3_nt: TGTGCCAGCGCCAAGGCCCGCAACGTCCGCTACGAGCAGTACTTC
cdr3_aa: CASAKARNVRYEQYF

v_call: TRBV5-1
d_call: TRBD2
cdr3_length: 19
j_call: TRBJ2-6
clone_size: large
cdr3_nt: TGCGCCAGCAGTCTGGACGGGACTAGCGGGAACTCTGGGGCCAACGTCCTGACTTTC
cdr3_aa: CASSLDGTSGNSGANVLTF

v_call: TRBV12-3/TRBV12-4
d_call: -
cdr3_length: 13
j_call: TRBJ2-4
clone_size: large
cdr3_nt: TGTGCCAGCAGTTGGCTCCTGGGGAACATTCAGTACTTC
cdr3_aa: CASSWLLGNIQYF

v_call: TRBV12-3/TRBV12-4
d_call: -
cdr3_length: 14
j_call: TRBJ1-5
clone_size: once
cdr3_nt: TGTGCCAGCAGTTTGGGACGGTTAAATCAGCCCCAGCATTTT
cdr3_aa: CASSLGRLNQPQHF

v_call: TRBV7-2
d_call: -
cdr3_length: 14
j_call: TRBJ2-1
clone_size: -
cdr3_nt: TGTGCCAGCAGCTTATCCGGGACCCTGAATGAGCAGTTCTTC
cdr3_aa: CASSLSGTLNEQFF

v_call: TRBV6-5
d_call: TRBD1
cdr3_length: 14
j_call: TRBJ1-1
clone_size: large
cdr3_nt: TGTGCCAGCAGTAAGGGACAGGGGAGGGCTGAAGCTTTCTTT
cdr3_aa: CASSKGQGRAEAFF

v_call: TRBV13
d_call: -
cdr3_length: 17
j_call: TRBJ1-2
clone_size: large
cdr3_nt: TGTGCCAGCAGCGCCCGGCCGGGGGGGGAGTCTAACTATGGCTACACCTTC
cdr3_aa: CASSARPGGESNYGYTF

v_call: TRBV7-2
d_call: -
cdr3_length: 12
j_call: TRBJ2-4
clone_size: few
cdr3_nt: TGTGCCAGCAGCCCACTAGCAAGCGTTCAGTACTTC
cdr3_aa: CASSPLASVQYF

v_call: TRBV20-1
d_call: TRBD1
cdr3_length: 15
j_call: TRBJ1-1
clone_size: -
cdr3_nt: TGCAGTGCTAGAGATGACAGGGTGGGGAACACTGAAGCTTTCTTT
cdr3_aa: CSARDDRVGNTEAFF

v_call: TRBV6-2/TRBV6-3
d_call: -
cdr3_length: 14
j_call: TRBJ1-1
clone_size: large
cdr3_nt: TGTGCCAGCAGTTACGTCGGAGTCCGGGGTGAAGCTTTCTTT
cdr3_aa: CASSYVGVRGEAFF

v_call: TRBV2
d_call: -
cdr3_length: 18
j_call: TRBJ2-4
clone_size: -
cdr3_nt: TGTGCCAGCAGGGGAGGGACAGGAGAATCCTTAGCCAAAAACATTCAGTACTTC
cdr3_aa: CASRGGTGESLAKNIQYF

v_call: TRBV7-2
d_call: -
cdr3_length: 15
j_call: TRBJ2-1
clone_size: -
cdr3_nt: TGTGCCAGCAGCAGCAGGGGGGGGGCCTACAATGAGCAGTTCTTC
cdr3_aa: CASSSRGGAYNEQFF

v_call: TRBV5-1
d_call: -
cdr3_length: 14
j_call: TRBJ2-1
clone_size: hyperexpanded
cdr3_nt: TGCGCCAGCAGCTCTACAGGGCTGCACAATGAGCAGTTCTTC
cdr3_aa: CASSSTGLHNEQFF

v_call: TRBV5-1
d_call: -
cdr3_length: 12
j_call: TRBJ2-2
clone_size: -
cdr3_nt: TGCGCCAGCAGAAAAAACACCGGGGAGCTGTTTTTT
cdr3_aa: CASRKNTGELFF

v_call: TRBV18
d_call: -
cdr3_length: 13
j_call: TRBJ1-4
clone_size: -
cdr3_nt: TGTGCCAGCTGCGGGACCTTTGGCGAAAAACTGTTTTTT
cdr3_aa: CASCGTFGEKLFF

v_call: TRBV21-1
d_call: -
cdr3_length: 15
j_call: TRBJ2-2
clone_size: -
cdr3_nt: TGTGCCAGCAGCACCCGGGACGGCTACACCGGGGAGCTGTTTTTT
cdr3_aa: CASSTRDGYTGELFF

v_call: TRBV20-1
d_call: -
cdr3_length: 13
j_call: TRBJ1-6
clone_size: large
cdr3_nt: TGCAGTGCTGGGGACACGTATAATTCACCCCTCCACTTT
cdr3_aa: CSAGDTYNSPLHF

v_call: TRBV10-3
d_call: TRBD2
cdr3_length: 16
j_call: TRBJ2-3
clone_size: large
cdr3_nt: TGTGCCATCAGTGACCCGACTAGCGGGGGTACAGATACGCAGTATTTT
cdr3_aa: CAISDPTSGGTDTQYF

v_call: TRBV20-1
d_call: -
cdr3_length: 13
j_call: TRBJ1-1
clone_size: large
cdr3_nt: TGCAGTGCTAGTCAACACAAGAACACTGAAGCTTTCTTT
cdr3_aa: CSASQHKNTEAFF

v_call: TRBV5-4
d_call: -
cdr3_length: 14
j_call: TRBJ2-1
clone_size: few
cdr3_nt: TGTGCCAGCAGCTTGTCTGCAGGTAGGGATGAGCAGTTCTTC
cdr3_aa: CASSLSAGRDEQFF

v_call: TRBV5-1
d_call: -
cdr3_length: 15
j_call: TRBJ1-4
clone_size: -
cdr3_nt: TGCGCCAGCAGTAGAAAATCGGGACTCGATGAAAAACTGTTTTTT
cdr3_aa: CASSRKSGLDEKLFF

v_call: TRBV30
d_call: -
cdr3_length: 16
j_call: TRBJ1-6
clone_size: large
cdr3_nt: TGTGCCTGGAGTCCCTACGACAGCCAGTATAATTCACCCCTCCACTTT
cdr3_aa: CAWSPYDSQYNSPLHF

v_call: TRBV5-1
d_call: TRBD2
cdr3_length: 13
j_call: TRBJ2-1
clone_size: large
cdr3_nt: TGCGCCAGCAGCTTCCGGGGGGGCCGTGAGCAGTTCTTC
cdr3_aa: CASSFRGGREQFF

v_call: TRBV28
d_call: -
cdr3_length: 12
j_call: TRBJ2-7
clone_size: -
cdr3_nt: TGTGCCACAGGGGGGAGGACCTACGAGCAGTACTTC
cdr3_aa: CATGGRTYEQYF

v_call: TRBV29-1
d_call: -
cdr3_length: 13
j_call: TRBJ1-3
clone_size: large
cdr3_nt: TGCAGCGGTAGCAACGGGGCTGGAAACACCATATATTTT
cdr3_aa: CSGSNGAGNTIYF